This is a list of T cell receptor beta chains from one sample in a study of cytomegalovirus exposure and HLA in healthy donors. The table came from immunoSEQ multiplex PCR; TCRdb's copy has only in-frame clones and leaves some out. The data hold about 120,000 clones, with about three quarters observed a single time. Sequences were obtained from PBMCs. These receptors were collected from a woman younger than 45 in good health and CMV-seropositive. Each CDR3 is given with its conserved first and last residue. Fields, in order: clone size, D gene, V gene, J gene, CDR3 protein, CDR3 DNA. The D gene is left open where the match is weak. A row's size may be missing; if present it is once, few, many or a size class.

clone size: -; D gene: TRBD2; V gene: TRBV10-3; J gene: TRBJ2-5; CDR3 protein: CATTGLEGETQYF; CDR3 DNA: TGTGCCACAACGGGACTAGAAGGAGAGACCCAGTACTTC
clone size: -; D gene: -; V gene: TRBV6-1; J gene: TRBJ1-6; CDR3 protein: CASSEFGQDNSPLHF; CDR3 DNA: TGTGCCAGCAGTGAATTTGGGCAGGATAATTCACCCCTCCACTTT
clone size: -; D gene: -; V gene: TRBV5-1; J gene: TRBJ1-1; CDR3 protein: CASSLESRGRATEAFF; CDR3 DNA: TGCGCCAGCAGCTTGGAGTCCAGAGGGAGGGCGACTGAAGCTTTCTTT
clone size: -; D gene: -; V gene: TRBV10-3; J gene: TRBJ2-7; CDR3 protein: CAITSEPNTYEQYF; CDR3 DNA: TGTGCCATCACTTCCGAACCTAATACCTACGAGCAGTACTTC
clone size: few; D gene: TRBD1; V gene: TRBV6-1; J gene: TRBJ2-5; CDR3 protein: CASSETFAGQGVETQYF; CDR3 DNA: TGTGCCAGCAGTGAAACGTTTGCGGGACAGGGAGTAGAGACCCAGTACTTC
clone size: once; D gene: -; V gene: TRBV5-6; J gene: TRBJ1-6; CDR3 protein: CASSDNPNNSPLHF; CDR3 DNA: TGTGCCAGCAGTGACAACCCCAATAATTCACCCCTCCACTTT
clone size: few; D gene: -; V gene: TRBV4-2; J gene: TRBJ1-2; CDR3 protein: CASSQDSGPNYGYTF; CDR3 DNA: TGTGCCAGCAGCCAAGACTCAGGGCCTAACTATGGCTACACCTTC
clone size: -; D gene: TRBD1; V gene: TRBV7-6; J gene: TRBJ1-1; CDR3 protein: CASSPRTGVNTEAFF; CDR3 DNA: TGTGCCAGCAGCCCGAGGACAGGGGTGAACACTGAAGCTTTCTTT
clone size: -; D gene: TRBD1; V gene: TRBV27; J gene: TRBJ2-7; CDR3 protein: CASSTPPGRDRVYEQYF; CDR3 DNA: TGTGCCAGCAGTACCCCCCCTGGCCGGGACAGGGTTTACGAGCAGTACTTC
clone size: -; D gene: -; V gene: TRBV6-5; J gene: TRBJ1-2; CDR3 protein: CASRRGRNYGYTF; CDR3 DNA: TGTGCCTCAAGGCGGGGGCGTAACTATGGCTACACCTTC
clone size: -; D gene: -; V gene: TRBV28; J gene: TRBJ1-2; CDR3 protein: CASSKGGYGYTF; CDR3 DNA: TGTGCCAGCAGTAAAGGGGGCTATGGCTACACCTTC
clone size: -; D gene: TRBD2; V gene: TRBV5-1; J gene: TRBJ2-7; CDR3 protein: CASSYLAGANYEQYF; CDR3 DNA: TGCGCCAGCAGCTACCTAGCGGGGGCGAATTACGAGCAGTACTTC
clone size: once; D gene: -; V gene: TRBV18; J gene: TRBJ2-3; CDR3 protein: CASSPPSTDTQYF; CDR3 DNA: TGTGCCAGCTCACCCCCGAGCACAGATACGCAGTATTTT
clone size: -; D gene: -; V gene: TRBV28; J gene: TRBJ1-5; CDR3 protein: CASSFDRDLNQPQHF; CDR3 DNA: TGTGCCAGCAGTTTTGACAGAGACTTAAATCAGCCCCAGCATTTT
clone size: -; D gene: -; V gene: TRBV5-4; J gene: TRBJ2-2; CDR3 protein: CASSFETSNTGELFF; CDR3 DNA: TGTGCCAGCAGCTTTGAGACATCGAACACCGGGGAGCTGTTTTTT
clone size: -; D gene: TRBD1; V gene: TRBV7-2; J gene: TRBJ2-3; CDR3 protein: CASRGTGGAPDTQYF; CDR3 DNA: TGTGCCAGCAGGGGGACAGGGGGGGCCCCAGATACGCAGTATTTT
clone size: -; D gene: -; V gene: TRBV9; J gene: TRBJ2-5; CDR3 protein: CASSAAPTGRETQYF; CDR3 DNA: TGTGCCAGCAGCGCCGCTCCGACAGGGAGGGAGACCCAGTACTTC
clone size: -; D gene: -; V gene: TRBV9; J gene: TRBJ2-5; CDR3 protein: CASSVGGAQETQYF; CDR3 DNA: TGTGCCAGCAGCGTAGGCGGGGCCCAAGAGACCCAGTACTTC
clone size: -; D gene: -; V gene: TRBV6-1; J gene: TRBJ1-5; CDR3 protein: CASSDLLGQGNNQPQHF; CDR3 DNA: TGTGCCAGCAGTGACCTCCTTGGGCAGGGCAACAATCAGCCCCAGCATTTT
clone size: -; D gene: TRBD1; V gene: TRBV19; J gene: TRBJ2-1; CDR3 protein: CASSINRGFSNEQFF; CDR3 DNA: TGTGCCAGTAGTATAAACAGGGGGTTTAGCAATGAGCAGTTCTTC
clone size: -; D gene: TRBD1; V gene: TRBV7-2; J gene: TRBJ2-3; CDR3 protein: CASSAGTGGTDTQYF; CDR3 DNA: TGTGCCAGCAGCGCCGGGACAGGGGGCACAGATACGCAGTATTTT
clone size: -; D gene: TRBD1; V gene: TRBV28; J gene: TRBJ1-5; CDR3 protein: CASSLGIFGRLGQTNQPQHF; CDR3 DNA: TGTGCCAGCAGTTTAGGGATTTTTGGTCGGTTGGGACAGACAAATCAGCCCCAGCATTTT
clone size: once; D gene: -; V gene: TRBV15; J gene: TRBJ1-1; CDR3 protein: CATSRGGTEAFF; CDR3 DNA: TGTGCCACCAGCAGAGGAGGGACTGAAGCTTTCTTT
clone size: -; D gene: TRBD1; V gene: TRBV7-3; J gene: TRBJ2-1; CDR3 protein: CASTQGVGYNEQFF; CDR3 DNA: TGTGCCAGCACACAGGGGGTCGGCTACAATGAGCAGTTCTTC
clone size: -; D gene: TRBD1; V gene: TRBV11-2; J gene: TRBJ2-5; CDR3 protein: CASSDGQGAWETQYF; CDR3 DNA: TGTGCCAGCAGCGATGGACAGGGGGCCTGGGAGACCCAGTACTTC
clone size: -; D gene: -; V gene: TRBV5-6; J gene: TRBJ1-1; CDR3 protein: CASSFTGQNTEAFF; CDR3 DNA: TGTGCCAGCAGCTTTACCGGACAGAACACTGAAGCTTTCTTT
clone size: -; D gene: TRBD2; V gene: TRBV4-3; J gene: TRBJ2-4; CDR3 protein: CASSHRTSGGGAKNIQYF; CDR3 DNA: TGCGCCAGCAGCCACAGGACTAGCGGGGGGGGAGCCAAAAACATTCAGTACTTC
clone size: few; D gene: TRBD1; V gene: TRBV5-1; J gene: TRBJ1-1; CDR3 protein: CASSLGTGETEAFF; CDR3 DNA: TGCGCCAGCAGCTTAGGGACAGGGGAAACTGAAGCTTTCTTT
clone size: -; D gene: -; V gene: TRBV28; J gene: TRBJ1-5; CDR3 protein: CASSFEVTGPQHF; CDR3 DNA: TGTGCCAGCAGTTTTGAGGTGACGGGGCCCCAGCATTTT
clone size: -; D gene: -; V gene: TRBV4-3; J gene: TRBJ1-6; CDR3 protein: CASSQDRGHQGSPLHF; CDR3 DNA: TGCGCCAGCAGCCAAGATCGGGGACATCAGGGTTCACCCCTCCACTTT
clone size: once; D gene: -; V gene: TRBV6-6; J gene: TRBJ2-2; CDR3 protein: CASSSQESFTGELFF; CDR3 DNA: TGTGCCAGCAGTTCACAGGAGTCATTCACCGGGGAGCTGTTTTTT
clone size: few; D gene: TRBD1; V gene: TRBV4-1; J gene: TRBJ2-2; CDR3 protein: CASSHGQAYPTGELFF; CDR3 DNA: TGCGCCAGCAGCCACGGACAGGCCTACCCCACCGGGGAGCTGTTTTTT
clone size: -; D gene: -; V gene: TRBV9; J gene: TRBJ2-5; CDR3 protein: CASSVRSAAQETQYF; CDR3 DNA: TGTGCCAGCAGCGTTCGGTCGGCGGCTCAAGAGACCCAGTACTTC
clone size: -; D gene: TRBD1; V gene: TRBV7-6; J gene: TRBJ1-6; CDR3 protein: CASSLRGHDSPLHF; CDR3 DNA: TGTGCCAGCAGCTTAAGGGGGCATGATTCACCCCTCCACTTT
clone size: -; D gene: TRBD2; V gene: TRBV9; J gene: TRBJ2-2; CDR3 protein: CASGTSGGPTGELFF; CDR3 DNA: TGTGCCAGCGGGACTAGCGGGGGTCCCACCGGGGAGCTGTTTTTT
clone size: -; D gene: -; V gene: TRBV7-9; J gene: TRBJ2-7; CDR3 protein: CASSRTDYFHKQYF; CDR3 DNA: TGTGCCAGCAGCCGTACGGACTATTTCCACAAGCAGTACTTC
clone size: few; D gene: TRBD1; V gene: TRBV4-1; J gene: TRBJ2-7; CDR3 protein: CASSQRDRGYEQYF; CDR3 DNA: TGCGCCAGCAGCCAAAGGGACAGGGGCTACGAGCAGTACTTC
clone size: -; D gene: TRBD1; V gene: TRBV6-1; J gene: TRBJ1-3; CDR3 protein: CASSEGYRGGNTIYF; CDR3 DNA: TGTGCCAGCAGTGAAGGGTACAGGGGAGGAAACACCATATATTTT
clone size: few; D gene: -; V gene: TRBV6-1; J gene: TRBJ2-7; CDR3 protein: CASSEDPRNYEQYF; CDR3 DNA: TGTGCCAGCAGTGAAGACCCGAGAAACTACGAGCAGTACTTC
clone size: -; D gene: -; V gene: TRBV28; J gene: TRBJ1-1; CDR3 protein: CASSIRGWTEAFF; CDR3 DNA: TGTGCCAGCAGTATAAGGGGTTGGACTGAAGCTTTCTTT
clone size: -; D gene: -; V gene: TRBV28; J gene: TRBJ1-2; CDR3 protein: CASRDIREQGYGYTF; CDR3 DNA: TGTGCCAGCAGGGACATCCGGGAACAGGGATACGGCTACACCTTC
clone size: -; D gene: -; V gene: TRBV4-2; J gene: TRBJ2-3; CDR3 protein: CASRLESTDTQYF; CDR3 DNA: TGTGCCAGTAGACTAGAGAGCACAGATACGCAGTATTTT
clone size: -; D gene: -; V gene: TRBV7-2; J gene: TRBJ2-1; CDR3 protein: CASSQERYLLGNEQFF; CDR3 DNA: TGTGCCAGCAGCCAAGAGCGATACCTCCTCGGCAATGAGCAGTTCTTC
clone size: -; D gene: -; V gene: TRBV2; J gene: TRBJ1-3; CDR3 protein: CASRNNGNTIYF; CDR3 DNA: TGTGCCAGCAGGAACAATGGAAACACCATATATTTT
clone size: -; D gene: TRBD1; V gene: TRBV11-2; J gene: TRBJ1-4; CDR3 protein: CASSLAIHRDRASILFF; CDR3 DNA: TGTGCCAGCAGCTTAGCCATCCACCGGGACAGGGCTAGTATACTGTTTTTT
clone size: few; D gene: -; V gene: TRBV5-5; J gene: TRBJ1-1; CDR3 protein: CASSQARGDEAFF; CDR3 DNA: TGTGCCAGCAGCCAAGCCAGGGGCGACGAAGCTTTCTTT
clone size: -; D gene: TRBD2; V gene: TRBV13; J gene: TRBJ2-7; CDR3 protein: CASSPRTSGASYEQYF; CDR3 DNA: TGTGCCAGCAGCCCCAGGACTAGCGGGGCCTCCTACGAGCAGTACTTC
clone size: -; D gene: -; V gene: TRBV28; J gene: TRBJ2-1; CDR3 protein: CASTRAGPILYNEQFF; CDR3 DNA: TGTGCCAGCACCCGGGCGGGGCCAATTCTTTACAATGAGCAGTTCTTC
clone size: -; D gene: -; V gene: TRBV5-1; J gene: TRBJ2-3; CDR3 protein: CASSLAGGDTQYF; CDR3 DNA: TGCGCCAGCAGCTTGGCCGGCGGAGATACGCAGTATTTT
clone size: -; D gene: TRBD2; V gene: TRBV29-1; J gene: TRBJ2-1; CDR3 protein: CSVAVLAGVTGNEQFF; CDR3 DNA: TGCAGCGTCGCGGTTCTAGCGGGGGTGACCGGCAATGAGCAGTTCTTC
clone size: few; D gene: -; V gene: TRBV6-5; J gene: TRBJ1-2; CDR3 protein: CASSYRRVGGYTF; CDR3 DNA: TGTGCCAGCAGTTACCGCCGGGTGGGTGGCTACACCTTC
clone size: once; D gene: -; V gene: TRBV9; J gene: TRBJ1-6; CDR3 protein: CASSVGWSSYNSPLHF; CDR3 DNA: TGTGCCAGCAGCGTAGGGTGGAGCTCCTATAATTCACCCCTCCACTTT
clone size: -; D gene: -; V gene: TRBV27; J gene: TRBJ1-2; CDR3 protein: CASSTTRRGPGYTF; CDR3 DNA: TGTGCCAGCAGCACCACCAGGCGGGGCCCAGGCTACACCTTC